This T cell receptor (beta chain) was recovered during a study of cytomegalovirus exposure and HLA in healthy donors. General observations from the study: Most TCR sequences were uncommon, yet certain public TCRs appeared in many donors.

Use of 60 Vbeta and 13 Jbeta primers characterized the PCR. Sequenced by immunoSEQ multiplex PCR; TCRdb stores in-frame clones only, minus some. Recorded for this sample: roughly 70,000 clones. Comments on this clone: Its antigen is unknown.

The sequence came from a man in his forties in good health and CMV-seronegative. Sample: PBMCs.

CDR3 amino acids: CASRAGTSFRETQYF. CDR3 DNA: TGTGCCAGCAGGGCCGGGACTAGCTTTAGAGAGACCCAGTACTTC. J is TRBJ2-5 and V is TRBV6-4, with 9 bases that match TRBD2. V lost 6 bases to trimming and J lost 4 bases; unmatched junction nucleotides: 9. Germline loops: CDR1 MRHNA, CDR2 SNTAGT. The CDR3 has 15 residues.